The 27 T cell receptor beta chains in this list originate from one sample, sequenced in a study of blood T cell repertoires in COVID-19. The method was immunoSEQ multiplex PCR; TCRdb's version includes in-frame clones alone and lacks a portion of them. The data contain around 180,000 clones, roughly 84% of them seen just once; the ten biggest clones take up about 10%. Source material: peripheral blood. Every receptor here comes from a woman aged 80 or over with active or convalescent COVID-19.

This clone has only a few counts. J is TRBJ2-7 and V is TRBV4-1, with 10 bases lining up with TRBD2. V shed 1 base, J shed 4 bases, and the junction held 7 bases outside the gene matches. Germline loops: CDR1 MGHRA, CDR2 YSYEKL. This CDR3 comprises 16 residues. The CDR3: CASSQVVTSGWYEQYF. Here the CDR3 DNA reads TGCGCCAGCAGCCAAGTCGTGACTAGCGGGTGGTACGAGCAGTACTTC.

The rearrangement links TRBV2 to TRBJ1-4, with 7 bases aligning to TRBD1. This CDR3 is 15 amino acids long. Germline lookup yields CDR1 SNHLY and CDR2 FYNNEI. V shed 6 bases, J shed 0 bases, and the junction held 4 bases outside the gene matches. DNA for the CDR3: TGTGCCAGCAGCGGGACAGCGACAACTAATGAAAAACTGTTTTTT. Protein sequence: CASSGTATTNEKLFF.

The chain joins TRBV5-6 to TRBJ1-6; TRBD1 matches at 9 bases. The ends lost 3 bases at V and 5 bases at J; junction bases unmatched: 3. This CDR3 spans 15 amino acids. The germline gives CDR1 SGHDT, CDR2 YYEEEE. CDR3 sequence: CASSSRDRDNSPLHF. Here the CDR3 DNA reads TGTGCCAGCAGCTCCCGGGACAGGGATAATTCACCCCTCCACTTT.

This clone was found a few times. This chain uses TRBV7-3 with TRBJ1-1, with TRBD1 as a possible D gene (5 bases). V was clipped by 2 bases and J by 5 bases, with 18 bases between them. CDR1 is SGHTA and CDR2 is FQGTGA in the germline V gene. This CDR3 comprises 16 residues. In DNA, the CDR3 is TGTGCCAGCAGCTTACTGCCAGGGCTCGAGGTTACTGAAGCTTTCTTT. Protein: CASSLLPGLEVTEAFF.

Here the CDR3 DNA reads TGCGCCAGCGGTACAGGGACGCCCAGCACTGAAGCTTTCTTT. Its translation is CASGTGTPSTEAFF. V is TRBV5-1 and J is TRBJ1-1, with D tentatively TRBD1 (6 bases). Deletions cut 7 bases from V and 4 bases from J, with 17 bases between. The CDR3 runs 14 residues. Germline V gene sequence: CDR1 SGHRS, CDR2 YFSETQ.

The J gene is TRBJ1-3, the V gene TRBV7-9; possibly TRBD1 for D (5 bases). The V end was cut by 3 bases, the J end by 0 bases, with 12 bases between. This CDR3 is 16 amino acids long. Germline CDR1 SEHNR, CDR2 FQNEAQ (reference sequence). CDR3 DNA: TGTGCCAGCAGCTTTGTGTGGGGGGGCTCTGGAAACACCATATATTTT. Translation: CASSFVWGGSGNTIYF.

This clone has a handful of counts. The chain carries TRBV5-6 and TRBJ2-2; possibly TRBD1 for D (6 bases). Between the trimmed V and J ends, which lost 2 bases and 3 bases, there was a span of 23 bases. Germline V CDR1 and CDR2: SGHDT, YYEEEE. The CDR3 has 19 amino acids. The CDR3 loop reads CASSLIITGRSADTGELFF. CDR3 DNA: TGTGCCAGCAGCTTAATTATTACAGGGCGATCCGCTGACACCGGGGAGCTGTTTTTT.

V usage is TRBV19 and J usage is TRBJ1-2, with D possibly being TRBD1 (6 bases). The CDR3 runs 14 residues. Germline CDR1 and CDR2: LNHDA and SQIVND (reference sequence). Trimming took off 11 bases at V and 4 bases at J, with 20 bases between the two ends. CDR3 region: CAARSREGGYGYTF. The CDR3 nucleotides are TGTGCCGCGCGAAGCAGGGAGGGGGGCTATGGCTACACCTTC.

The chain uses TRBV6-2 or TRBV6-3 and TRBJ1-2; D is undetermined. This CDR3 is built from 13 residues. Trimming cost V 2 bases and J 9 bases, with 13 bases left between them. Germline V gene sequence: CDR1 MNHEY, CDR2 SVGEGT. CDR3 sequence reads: CASSYAGRQSYTF. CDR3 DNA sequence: TGTGCCAGCAGTTACGCTGGCCGCCAGAGCTACACCTTC.

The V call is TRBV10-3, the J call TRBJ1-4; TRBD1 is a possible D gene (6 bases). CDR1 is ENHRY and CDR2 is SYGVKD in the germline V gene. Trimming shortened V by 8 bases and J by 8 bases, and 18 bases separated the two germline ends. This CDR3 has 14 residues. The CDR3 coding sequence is TGTGCCATCCCTACGGGGGGGCGCCGGGAAAAACTGTTTTTT. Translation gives CAIPTGGRREKLFF.

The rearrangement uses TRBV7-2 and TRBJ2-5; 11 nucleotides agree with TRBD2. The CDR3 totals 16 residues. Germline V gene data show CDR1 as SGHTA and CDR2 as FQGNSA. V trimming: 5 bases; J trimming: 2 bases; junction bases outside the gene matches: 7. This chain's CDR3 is CASSPISGGGQETQYF. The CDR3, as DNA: TGTGCCAGCAGCCCTATTAGCGGGGGGGGGCAAGAGACCCAGTACTTC. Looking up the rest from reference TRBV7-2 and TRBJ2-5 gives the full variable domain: GAGVSQSPSNKVTEKGKDVELRCDPISGHTALYWYRQSLGQGLEFLIYFQGNSAPDKSGLPSDRFSAERTGGSVSTLTIQRTQQEDSAVYLCASSPISGGGQETQYFGPGTRLLVL.

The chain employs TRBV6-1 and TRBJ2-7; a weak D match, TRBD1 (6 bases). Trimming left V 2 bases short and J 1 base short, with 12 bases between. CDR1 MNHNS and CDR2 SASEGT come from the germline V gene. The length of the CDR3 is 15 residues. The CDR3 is CASSETGHNSYEQYF. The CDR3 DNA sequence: TGTGCCAGCAGTGAAACAGGGCATAATTCCTACGAGCAGTACTTC.

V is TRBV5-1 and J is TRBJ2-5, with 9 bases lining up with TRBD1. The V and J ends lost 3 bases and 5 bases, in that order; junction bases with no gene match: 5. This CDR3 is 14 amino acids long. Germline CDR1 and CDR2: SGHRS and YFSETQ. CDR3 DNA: TGCGCCAGCAGCTCACAGGGGGCAAAGGAGACCCAGTACTTC. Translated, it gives CASSSQGAKETQYF.

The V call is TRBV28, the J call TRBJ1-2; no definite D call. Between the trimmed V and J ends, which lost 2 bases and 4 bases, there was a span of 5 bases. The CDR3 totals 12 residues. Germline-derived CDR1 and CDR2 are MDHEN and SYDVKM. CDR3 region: CASSLRLYGYTF. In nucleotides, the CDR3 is TGTGCCAGCAGTTTACGACTCTATGGCTACACCTTC.

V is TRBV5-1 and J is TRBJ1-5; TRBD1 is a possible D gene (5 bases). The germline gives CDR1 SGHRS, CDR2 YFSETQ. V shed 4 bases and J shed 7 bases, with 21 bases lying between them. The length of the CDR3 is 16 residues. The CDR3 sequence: CASSPNGGGLGQPQHF. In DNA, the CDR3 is TGCGCCAGCAGCCCAAATGGCGGGGGTCTTGGGCAGCCCCAGCATTTT.

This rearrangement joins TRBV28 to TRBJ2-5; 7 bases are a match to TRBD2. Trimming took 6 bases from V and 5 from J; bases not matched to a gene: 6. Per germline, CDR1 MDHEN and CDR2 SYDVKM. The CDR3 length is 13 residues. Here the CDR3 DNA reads TGTGCCAGCAGAAGATCGGGGGGTGAGACCCAGTACTTC. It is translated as CASRRSGGETQYF.

CDR3 bases: TGTGCCAGCAGCTTGGCCGTTGGGACAGGGACCACTGAAGCTTTCTTT. The encoded protein is CASSLAVGTGTTEAFF. The rearrangement uses TRBV5-8 and TRBJ1-1, with 9 positions matching TRBD1. Germline values: CDR1 SGHTS, CDR2 YDEGEE. The CDR3 sequence is 16 residues long. The junction had 7 bases not matched to a gene; V was cut back by 0 bases and J by 4 bases. The variable domain in full, with the rest retrieved from reference TRBV5-8 and TRBJ1-1, is EAGVTQSPTHLIKTRGQQATLRCSPISGHTSVYWYQQALGLGLQFLLWYDEGEERNRGNFPPRFSGRQFPNYSSELNVNALELEDSALYLCASSLAVGTGTTEAFFGQGTRLTVV.

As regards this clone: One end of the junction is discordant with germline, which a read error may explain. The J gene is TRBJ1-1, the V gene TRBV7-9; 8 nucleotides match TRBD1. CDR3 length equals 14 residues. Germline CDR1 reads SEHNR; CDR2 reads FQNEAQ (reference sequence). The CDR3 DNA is TGTGTCAGCATGCCTGACAGGGGGAACACTGAAGCTTTCTTT. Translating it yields CVSMPDRGNTEAFF.

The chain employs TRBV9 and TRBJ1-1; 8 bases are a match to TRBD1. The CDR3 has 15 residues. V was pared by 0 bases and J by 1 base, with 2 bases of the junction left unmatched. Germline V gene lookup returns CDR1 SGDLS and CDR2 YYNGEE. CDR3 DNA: TGTGCCAGCAGCGTAGGGACAGGGTCGAACACTGAAGCTTTCTTT. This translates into CASSVGTGSNTEAFF.

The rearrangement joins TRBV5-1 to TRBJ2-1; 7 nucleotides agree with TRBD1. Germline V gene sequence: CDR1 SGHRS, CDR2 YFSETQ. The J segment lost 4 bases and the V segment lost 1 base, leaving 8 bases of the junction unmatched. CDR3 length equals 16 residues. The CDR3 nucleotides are TGCGCCAGCAGCTTGCCCCGGGACAGCGATTACAATGAGCAGTTCTTC. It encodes CASSLPRDSDYNEQFF.

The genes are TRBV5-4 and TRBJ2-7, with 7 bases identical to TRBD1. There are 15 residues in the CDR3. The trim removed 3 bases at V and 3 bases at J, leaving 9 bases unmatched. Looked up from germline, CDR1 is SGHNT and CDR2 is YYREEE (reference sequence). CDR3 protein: CASSSQTGNDYEQYF. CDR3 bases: TGTGCCAGCAGCTCGCAGACAGGGAATGACTACGAGCAGTACTTC.

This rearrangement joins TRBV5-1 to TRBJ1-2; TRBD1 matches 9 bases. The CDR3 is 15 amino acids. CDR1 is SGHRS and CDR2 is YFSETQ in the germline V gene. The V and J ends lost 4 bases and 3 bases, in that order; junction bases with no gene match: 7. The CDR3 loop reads CASSPAGQGYYGYTF. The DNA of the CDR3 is TGCGCCAGCAGCCCTGCGGGACAGGGCTACTATGGCTACACCTTC.

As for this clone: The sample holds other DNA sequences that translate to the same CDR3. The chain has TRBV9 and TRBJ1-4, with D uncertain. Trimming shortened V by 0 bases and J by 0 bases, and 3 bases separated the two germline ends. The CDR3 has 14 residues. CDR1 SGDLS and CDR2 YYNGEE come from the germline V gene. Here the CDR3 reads CASSVDTTNEKLFF. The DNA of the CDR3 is TGTGCCAGCAGCGTAGATACAACTAATGAAAAACTGTTTTTT.

CDR3 nucleotide sequence: TGCGCCAGCAGCATGAGGACAGGGGGCGACTATGGCTACACCTTC. It codes for CASSMRTGGDYGYTF. The chain carries TRBV5-1 and TRBJ1-2, with TRBD1 identical over 11 bases. The V segment lost 4 bases and the J segment 3 bases; nucleotides outside the gene matches: 5. The germline V gene encodes CDR1 SGHRS and CDR2 YFSETQ. This CDR3 is 15 amino acids long.

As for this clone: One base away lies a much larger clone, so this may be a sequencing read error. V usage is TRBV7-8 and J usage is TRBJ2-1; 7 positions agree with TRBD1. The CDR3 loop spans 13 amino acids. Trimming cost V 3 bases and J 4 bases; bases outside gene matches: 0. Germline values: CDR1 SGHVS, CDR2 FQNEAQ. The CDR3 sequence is CASSLDRYNEQFF. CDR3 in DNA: TGTGCCAGCAGCTTGGACAGGTACAATGAGCAGTTCTTC.

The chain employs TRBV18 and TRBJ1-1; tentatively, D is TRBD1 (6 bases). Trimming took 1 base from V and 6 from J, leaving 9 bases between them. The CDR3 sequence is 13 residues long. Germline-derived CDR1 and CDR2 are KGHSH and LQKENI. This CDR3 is CASSPLRGAEAFF. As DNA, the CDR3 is TGTGCCAGCTCACCACTCAGGGGTGCTGAAGCTTTCTTT.

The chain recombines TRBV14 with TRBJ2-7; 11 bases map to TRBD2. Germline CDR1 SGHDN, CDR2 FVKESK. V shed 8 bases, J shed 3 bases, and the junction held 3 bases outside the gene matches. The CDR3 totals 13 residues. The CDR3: CASRTSGSYEQYF. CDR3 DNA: TGTGCCAGCCGAACTAGCGGGAGCTACGAGCAGTACTTC.